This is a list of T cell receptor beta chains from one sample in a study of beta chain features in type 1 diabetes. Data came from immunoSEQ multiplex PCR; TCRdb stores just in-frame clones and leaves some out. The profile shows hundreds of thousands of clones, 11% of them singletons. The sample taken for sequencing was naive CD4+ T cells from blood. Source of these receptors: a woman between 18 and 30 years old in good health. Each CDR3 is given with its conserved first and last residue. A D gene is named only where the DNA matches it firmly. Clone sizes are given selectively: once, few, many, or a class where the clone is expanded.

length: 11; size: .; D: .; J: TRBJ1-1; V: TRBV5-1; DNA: TGCGCCAGCAGCTCGACAGTTGAAGCTTTCTTT; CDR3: CASSSTVEAFF
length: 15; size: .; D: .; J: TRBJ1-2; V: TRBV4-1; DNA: TGCGCCAGCAGCCATCCCCCTACACGGGACTATGGCTACACCTTC; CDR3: CASSHPPTRDYGYTF
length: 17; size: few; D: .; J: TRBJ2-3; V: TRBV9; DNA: TGTGCCAGCAGTAGCGGATGGGGGGCAATAGGCACAGATACGCAGTATTTT; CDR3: CASSSGWGAIGTDTQYF
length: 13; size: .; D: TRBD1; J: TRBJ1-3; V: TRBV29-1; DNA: TGCAGCGCGACAGGGGCCCCGAGAGGGACCATATATTTT; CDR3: CSATGAPRGTIYF
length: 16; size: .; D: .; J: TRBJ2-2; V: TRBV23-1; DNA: TGCGCCAGCAGTCAATCGTCTGGCATGGGCACCGGGGAGCTGTTTTTT; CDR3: CASSQSSGMGTGELFF
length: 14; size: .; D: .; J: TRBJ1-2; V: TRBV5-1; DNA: TGCGCCAGCAGCTTGCTTCTAGGGGATGACGGCTACACCTTC; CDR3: CASSLLLGDDGYTF
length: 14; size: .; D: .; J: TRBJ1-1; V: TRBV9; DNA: TGTGCCAGCAGCGACCCCGCCGGGGGCACTGAAGCTTTCTTT; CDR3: CASSDPAGGTEAFF
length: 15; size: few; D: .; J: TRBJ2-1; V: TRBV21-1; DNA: TGTGCCAGCAGGGCAGGGGTAACCCCTTACAATGAGCAGTTCTTC; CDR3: CASRAGVTPYNEQFF
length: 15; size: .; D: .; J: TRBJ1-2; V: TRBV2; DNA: TGTGCCAGCAGTCGACGGGCCGTCGGACCCTATGGCTACACCTTC; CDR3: CASSRRAVGPYGYTF
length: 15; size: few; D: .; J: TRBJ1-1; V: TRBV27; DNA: TGTGCCAGCATCGCGCACGGTGGCTTAACCACTGAAGCTTTCTTT; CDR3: CASIAHGGLTTEAFF
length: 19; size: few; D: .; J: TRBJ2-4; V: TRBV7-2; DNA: TGTGCCAGCAGCTTCGTGTTTACGGGAGGGGGCGCCGCCAAAAACATTCAGTACTTC; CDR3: CASSFVFTGGGAAKNIQYF
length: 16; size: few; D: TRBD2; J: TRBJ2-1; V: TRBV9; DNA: TGTGCCAGCAGCTTAACCGGGACTAGTAACTACAATGAGCAGTTCTTC; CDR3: CASSLTGTSNYNEQFF
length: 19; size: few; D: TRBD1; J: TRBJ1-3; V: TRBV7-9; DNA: TGTGCCAGCCTCCCTATCCCGGGACAGGGAAACCCCTCTGGAAACACCATATATTTT; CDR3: CASLPIPGQGNPSGNTIYF
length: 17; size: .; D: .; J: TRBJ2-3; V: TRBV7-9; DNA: TGTGCCAGCAGCTCCAAGCGCAGGGTTTGGGGGTCAGATACGCAGTATTTT; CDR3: CASSSKRRVWGSDTQYF
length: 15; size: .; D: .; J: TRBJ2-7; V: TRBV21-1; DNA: TGTGCCAGCCCCCGATCCCTGGACAGGGGTCCCGAGCAGTACTTC; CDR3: CASPRSLDRGPEQYF
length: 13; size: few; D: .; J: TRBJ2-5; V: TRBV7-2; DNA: TGTGCCAGCAGCTTCTGGGGACGGGAGACCCAGTACTTC; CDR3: CASSFWGRETQYF
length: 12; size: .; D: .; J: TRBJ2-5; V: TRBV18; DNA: TGTGCCAGCTCACCAGAACAAGAGACCCAGTACTTC; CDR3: CASSPEQETQYF
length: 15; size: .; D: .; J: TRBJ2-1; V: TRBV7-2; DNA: TGTGCCAGCAGCCCGAGCAGGGCTGCTTACAATGAGCAGTTCTTC; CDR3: CASSPSRAAYNEQFF
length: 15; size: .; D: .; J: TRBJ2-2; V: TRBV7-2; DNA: TGTGCCAGCAGGACAACAGCGAGTAACACCGGGGAGCTGTTTTTT; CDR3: CASRTTASNTGELFF
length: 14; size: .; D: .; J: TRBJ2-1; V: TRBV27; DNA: TGTGCCAGCAGTTCGGGACTGGGCCCCAATGAGCAGTTCTTC; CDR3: CASSSGLGPNEQFF
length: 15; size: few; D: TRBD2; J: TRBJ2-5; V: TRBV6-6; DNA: TGTGCCAGCAGTACACTAGCGGAATACCAAGAGACCCAGTACTTC; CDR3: CASSTLAEYQETQYF
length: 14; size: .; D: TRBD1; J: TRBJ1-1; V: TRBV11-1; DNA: TGTGCCAGCTCAGGGGGCTGGAGGAACACTGAAGCTTTCTTT; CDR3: CASSGGWRNTEAFF
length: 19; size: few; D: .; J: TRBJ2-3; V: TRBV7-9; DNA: TGTGCCAGCAGCCGAACCCTCCTCTCAGTCGCGACATTAACAGATACGCAGTATTTT; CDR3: CASSRTLLSVATLTDTQYF
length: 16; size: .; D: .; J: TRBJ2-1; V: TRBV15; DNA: TGTGCCACCAGCAGGGAAATGGCGGCGGGGGCTAATGAGCAGTTCTTC; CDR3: CATSREMAAGANEQFF
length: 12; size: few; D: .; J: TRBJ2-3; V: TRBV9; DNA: TGTGCCAGCAGCGTAGCCGAAGATACGCAGTATTTT; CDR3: CASSVAEDTQYF
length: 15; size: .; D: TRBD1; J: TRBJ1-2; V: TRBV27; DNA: TGTGCCAGCAGTACAAGACGGACAGGGGGCTATGGCTACACCTTC; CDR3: CASSTRRTGGYGYTF
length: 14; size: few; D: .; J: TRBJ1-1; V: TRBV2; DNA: TGTGCCAGCAGTGAAAGGGAACCGAACACTGAAGCTTTCTTT; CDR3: CASSEREPNTEAFF
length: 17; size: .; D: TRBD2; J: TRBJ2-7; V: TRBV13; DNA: TGTGCCAGCAGCTTGAGCCCCCGGGAGGGGGTAATCTACGAGCAGTACTTC; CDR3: CASSLSPREGVIYEQYF
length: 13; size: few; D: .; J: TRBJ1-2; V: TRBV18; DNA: TGTGCCAGCTCACCGGGCCAGATCTATGGCTACACCTTC; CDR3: CASSPGQIYGYTF
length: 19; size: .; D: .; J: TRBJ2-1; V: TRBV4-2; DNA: TGTGCCAGCAGCCAAGATCTCATTCCTAGCAGGAGCTCCTACAATGAGCAGTTCTTC; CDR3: CASSQDLIPSRSSYNEQFF
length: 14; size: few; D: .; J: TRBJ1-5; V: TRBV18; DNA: TGTGCCAGCTCTTTGTCAGGGAGAAATCAGCCCCAGCATTTT; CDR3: CASSLSGRNQPQHF